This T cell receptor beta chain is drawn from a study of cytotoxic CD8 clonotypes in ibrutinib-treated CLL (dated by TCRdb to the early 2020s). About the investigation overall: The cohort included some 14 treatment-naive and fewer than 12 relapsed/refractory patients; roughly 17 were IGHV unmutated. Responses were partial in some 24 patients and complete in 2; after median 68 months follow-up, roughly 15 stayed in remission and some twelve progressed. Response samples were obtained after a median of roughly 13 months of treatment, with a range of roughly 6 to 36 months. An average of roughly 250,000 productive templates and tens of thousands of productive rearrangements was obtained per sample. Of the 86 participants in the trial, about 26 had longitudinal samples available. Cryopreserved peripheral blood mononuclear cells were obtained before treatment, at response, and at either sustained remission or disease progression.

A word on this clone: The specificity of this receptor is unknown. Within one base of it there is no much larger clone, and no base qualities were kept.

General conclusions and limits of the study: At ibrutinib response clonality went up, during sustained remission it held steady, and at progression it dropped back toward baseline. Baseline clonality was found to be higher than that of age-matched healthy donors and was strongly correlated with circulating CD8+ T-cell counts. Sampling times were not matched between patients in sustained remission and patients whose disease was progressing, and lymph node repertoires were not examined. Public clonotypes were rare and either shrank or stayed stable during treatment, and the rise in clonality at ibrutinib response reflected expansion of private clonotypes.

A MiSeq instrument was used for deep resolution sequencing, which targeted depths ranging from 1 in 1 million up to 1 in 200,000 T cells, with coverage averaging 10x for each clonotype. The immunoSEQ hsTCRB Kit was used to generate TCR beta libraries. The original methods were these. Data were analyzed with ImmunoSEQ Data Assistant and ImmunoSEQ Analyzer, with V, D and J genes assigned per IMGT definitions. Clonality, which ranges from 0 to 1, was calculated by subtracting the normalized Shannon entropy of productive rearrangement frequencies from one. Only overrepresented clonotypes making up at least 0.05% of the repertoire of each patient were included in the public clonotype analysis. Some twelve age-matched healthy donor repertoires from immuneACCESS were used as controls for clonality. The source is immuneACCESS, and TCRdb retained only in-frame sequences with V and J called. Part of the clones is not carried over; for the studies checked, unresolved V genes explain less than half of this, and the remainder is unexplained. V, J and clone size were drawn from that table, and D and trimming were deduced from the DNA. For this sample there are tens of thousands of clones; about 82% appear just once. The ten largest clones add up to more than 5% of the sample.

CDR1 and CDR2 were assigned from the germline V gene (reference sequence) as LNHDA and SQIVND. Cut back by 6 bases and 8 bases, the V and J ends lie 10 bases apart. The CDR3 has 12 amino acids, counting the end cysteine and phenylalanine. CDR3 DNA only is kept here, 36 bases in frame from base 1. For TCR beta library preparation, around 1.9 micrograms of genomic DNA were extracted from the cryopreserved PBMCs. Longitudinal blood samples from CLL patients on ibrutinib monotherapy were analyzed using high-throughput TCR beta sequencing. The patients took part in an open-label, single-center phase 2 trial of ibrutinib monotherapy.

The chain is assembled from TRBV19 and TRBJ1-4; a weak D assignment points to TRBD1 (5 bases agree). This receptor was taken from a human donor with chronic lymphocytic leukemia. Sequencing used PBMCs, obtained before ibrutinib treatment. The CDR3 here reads CASRQGFEKLFF. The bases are TGTGCCAGTAGGCAGGGATTCGAAAAACTGTTTTTT.